This is a list of T cell receptor beta chains from one sample in a study of T-cell memory formation after mild COVID-19. One entry per CDR3 protein, called by TCRdb with MiXCR from the 5' RACE reads. The sample records 350,000 to 400,000 distinct CDR3 sequences, under 25% being singletons. Sequenced input: PBMCs or a T cell subset sorted from them (not recorded which). The receptors were sampled from an adult woman who had mild COVID-19 (a few samples of this study predate the infection). Cell type and time point are not known. Both conserved end residues are part of each CDR3. D genes are given only for firm matches. Size is omitted from some rows. Given values are once, few, many or a class for expanded clones.

CDR3	DNA	D	V	J	size
CASSQGTSGRLGEQFF	TGTGCCAGCAGCCAGGGGACTAGCGGGAGACTAGGTGAGCAGTTCTTC	TRBD2	TRBV3-1	TRBJ2-1	many
CASSLGRSGGSDTQYF	TGTGCCAGCAGCTTGGGTAGGAGCGGGGGGTCAGATACGCAGTATTTT	TRBD2	TRBV5-5	TRBJ2-3	many
CASGLVLTMGAGNNEQFF	TGTGCTAGTGGTTTGGTACTTACGATGGGGGCGGGAAACAATGAGCAGTTCTTC	NA	TRBV12-5	TRBJ2-1	NA
CAWTTGLAGAGDTQYF	TGTGCCTGGACCACGGGACTAGCGGGAGCTGGAGATACGCAGTATTTT	TRBD2	TRBV30	TRBJ2-3	NA
CASSDSRGQGYEQYF	TGTGCCAGCAGTGATTCCAGGGGACAGGGCTACGAGCAGTACTTC	TRBD1	TRBV25-1	TRBJ2-7	NA
CASSLVQGVNGYTF	TGTGCCAGCAGCTTGGTACAGGGGGTCAATGGCTACACCTTC	TRBD1	TRBV5-6	TRBJ1-2	NA
CATSGGRSGTGQETQYF	TGTGCCACCAGTGGCGGAAGGTCAGGGACAGGGCAAGAGACCCAGTACTTC	TRBD1	TRBV24-1	TRBJ2-5	many
CASSFDPASSGNTIYF	TGTGCCAGCAGTTTTGACCCGGCGAGCTCTGGAAACACCATATATTTT	NA	TRBV28	TRBJ1-3	NA
CASRQEDRLQYEQYF	TGTGCCAGCAGGCAGGAGGACAGGCTTCAGTACGAGCAGTACTTC	TRBD1	TRBV28	TRBJ2-7	few
CASRRRDRTNTGELFF	TGTGCCAGCAGACGCCGGGACAGGACGAACACCGGGGAGCTGTTTTTT	TRBD1	TRBV13	TRBJ2-2	NA
CASSLAGGKTDTQYF	TGTGCCAGCAGCCTAGCGGGGGGGAAAACAGATACGCAGTATTTT	TRBD2	TRBV4-2	TRBJ2-3	few
CASSLVRRRGQRNEKLFF	TGTGCCAGCAGCTTAGTTCGTCGCAGGGGGCAGAGAAATGAAAAACTGTTTTTT	TRBD1	TRBV7-4	TRBJ1-4	few
CASNHRAGYEQYF	TGTGCCAGTAATCACAGGGCTGGATACGAGCAGTACTTC	NA	TRBV19	TRBJ2-7	NA
CASSPDTPQETQYF	TGTGCCAGCTCACCGGACACTCCCCAAGAGACCCAGTACTTC	NA	TRBV18	TRBJ2-5	NA
CASSLGAGAADTQYF	TGTGCCAGCAGTTTAGGAGCGGGAGCAGCAGATACGCAGTATTTT	TRBD2	TRBV12-3/TRBV12-4	TRBJ2-3	NA
CASSPPETSGGFNEQFF	TGTGCCAGCAGCCCACCGGAGACTAGCGGGGGGTTCAATGAGCAGTTCTTC	TRBD2	TRBV7-9	TRBJ2-1	NA
CASSRTGTEKETQYF	TGCGCCAGCAGTCGAACCGGGACTGAAAAAGAGACCCAGTACTTC	NA	TRBV4-1	TRBJ2-5	NA
CSVDPQGYGYTF	TGCAGCGTTGACCCCCAGGGATACGGCTACACCTTC	NA	TRBV29-1	TRBJ1-2	NA
CASSPWNRRDTEAFF	TGTGCCAGCAGCCCGTGGAACAGAAGAGACACTGAAGCTTTCTTT	NA	TRBV5-6	TRBJ1-1	NA
CASTTSGSYEQYF	TGTGCCAGCACGACTAGCGGGAGTTACGAGCAGTACTTC	TRBD2	TRBV5-4	TRBJ2-7	NA
CASSTRDSSPYGYTF	TGTGCCAGCAGCACTCGGGACAGTTCCCCCTATGGCTACACCTTC	TRBD1	TRBV7-9	TRBJ1-2	NA
CASSIGLAGTDTQYF	TGTGCCAGTAGTATAGGGCTAGCCGGCACAGATACGCAGTATTTT	NA	TRBV19	TRBJ2-3	NA
CASSLGKPYEQYF	TGTGCCAGCAGCCTTGGGAAGCCGTACGAGCAGTACTTC	NA	TRBV3-1	TRBJ2-7	few
CASSITGTATYGYTF	TGTGCCAGCAGTATAACCGGGACAGCGACCTATGGCTACACCTTC	TRBD1	TRBV6-5	TRBJ1-2	few
CASSRSGQSQQYF	TGTGCCAGCAGTCGAAGCGGACAGTCGCAGCAGTATTTT	NA	TRBV2	TRBJ2-3	few
CASSPTGTGQTNEQFF	TGTGCCAGCAGCCCTACCGGGACAGGGCAGACCAATGAGCAGTTCTTC	TRBD1	TRBV9	TRBJ2-1	few
CASGKGIVTGELFF	TGTGCCAGCGGGAAAGGGATTGTAACCGGGGAGCTGTTTTTT	NA	TRBV2	TRBJ2-2	NA
CASSLAGTGRSWFF	TGTGCCAGCAGCCTAGCCGGGACAGGGAGAAGTTGGTTCTTT	TRBD1	TRBV7-2	TRBJ1-1	many
CASSISGRGDTQYF	TGTGCCAGCAGTATTAGCGGGAGAGGGGATACGCAGTATTTT	TRBD2	TRBV12-3/TRBV12-4	TRBJ2-3	few
CATSAQGTDQPQHF	TGTGCCACCAGTGCCCAGGGCACCGATCAGCCCCAGCATTTT	NA	TRBV24-1	TRBJ1-5	NA
CASSQDVRAYEQYF	TGTGCCAGCAGCCAAGACGTCAGGGCCTACGAGCAGTACTTC	NA	TRBV14	TRBJ2-7	NA
CASSKAIGRKLTGELFF	TGTGCCAGCAGCAAAGCGATAGGGAGGAAACTCACCGGGGAGCTGTTTTTT	NA	TRBV21-1	TRBJ2-2	NA
CASSPQGLANNEQFF	TGTGCCAGCAGCCCCCAGGGACTAGCGAACAATGAGCAGTTCTTC	TRBD2	TRBV11-1	TRBJ2-1	NA
CASSPGTSGIGPRGTDTQYF	TGTGCCAGCAGCCCTGGGACTAGCGGGATCGGCCCCCGGGGCACAGATACGCAGTATTTT	TRBD2	TRBV16	TRBJ2-3	NA
CSARTGTSYNSPLHF	TGCAGCGCTCGCACAGGCACCTCCTATAATTCACCCCTCCACTTT	NA	TRBV29-1	TRBJ1-6	NA
CATVTGGGETQYF	TGTGCCACCGTAACCGGAGGAGGAGAGACCCAGTACTTC	NA	TRBV6-5	TRBJ2-5	few
CASLGGLNWDEQFF	TGTGCCAGCTTGGGGGGACTCAATTGGGATGAGCAGTTCTTC	NA	TRBV6-1	TRBJ2-1	few
CASSASGTGADTQYF	TGTGCCAGCAGCGCCTCCGGGACAGGGGCAGATACGCAGTATTTT	TRBD1	TRBV9	TRBJ2-3	NA
CASSQGTSSNQPQHF	TGCGCCAGCAGCCAAGGGACATCTAGCAATCAGCCCCAGCATTTT	NA	TRBV4-3	TRBJ1-5	few
CSASSITSGQGAGNTIYF	TGCAGTGCTAGCTCTATTACCTCGGGACAGGGGGCTGGAAACACCATATATTTT	TRBD1	TRBV20-1	TRBJ1-3	NA
CSSTTSEAGANVLTF	TGTTCCAGCACAACGTCGGAGGCTGGGGCCAACGTCCTGACTTTC	NA	TRBV12-3/TRBV12-4	TRBJ2-6	NA
CASSSREFAGELFF	TGTGCCAGCAGCTCCAGGGAGTTCGCCGGGGAGCTGTTTTTT	NA	TRBV11-3	TRBJ2-2	NA
CATRRTSGQETQYF	TGTGCCACACGACGCACGTCGGGCCAAGAGACCCAGTACTTC	NA	TRBV15	TRBJ2-5	few
CASSPPGNTIYF	TGTGCCAGCTCACCACCAGGAAACACCATATATTTT	NA	TRBV18	TRBJ1-3	many